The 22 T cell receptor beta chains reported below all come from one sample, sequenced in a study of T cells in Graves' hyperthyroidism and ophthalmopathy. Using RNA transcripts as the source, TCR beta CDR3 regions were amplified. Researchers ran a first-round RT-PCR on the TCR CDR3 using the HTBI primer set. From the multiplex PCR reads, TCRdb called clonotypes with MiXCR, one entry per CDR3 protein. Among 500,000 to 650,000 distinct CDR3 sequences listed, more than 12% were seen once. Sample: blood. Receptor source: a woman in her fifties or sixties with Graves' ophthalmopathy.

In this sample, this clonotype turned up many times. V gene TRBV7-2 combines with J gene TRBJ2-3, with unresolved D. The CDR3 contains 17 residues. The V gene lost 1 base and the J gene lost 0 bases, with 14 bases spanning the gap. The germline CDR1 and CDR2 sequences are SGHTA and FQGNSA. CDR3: CASSLEAARFSTDTQYF. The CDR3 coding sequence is TGTGCCAGCAGCTTAGAAGCAGCACGTTTTAGCACAGATACGCAGTATTTT.

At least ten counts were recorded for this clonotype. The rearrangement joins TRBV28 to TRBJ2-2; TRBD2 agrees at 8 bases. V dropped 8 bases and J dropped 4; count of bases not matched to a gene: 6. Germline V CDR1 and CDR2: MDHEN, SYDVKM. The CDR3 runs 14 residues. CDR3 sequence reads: CASRIAGPTGELFF. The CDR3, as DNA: TGTGCCAGCCGAATAGCGGGACCCACCGGGGAGCTGTTTTTT.

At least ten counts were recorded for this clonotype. CDR3 in amino acids: CASSNRITDTQYF. Here the CDR3 DNA reads TGCGCCAGCAGCAACAGGATCACAGATACGCAGTATTTT. V gene TRBV5-1 combines with J gene TRBJ2-3; possible D gene TRBD1, 5 bases. Trimming cost V 4 bases and J 2 bases, with 8 bases left between them. The CDR3 extends over 13 amino acids. Germline assignment: CDR1 SGHRS and CDR2 YFSETQ.

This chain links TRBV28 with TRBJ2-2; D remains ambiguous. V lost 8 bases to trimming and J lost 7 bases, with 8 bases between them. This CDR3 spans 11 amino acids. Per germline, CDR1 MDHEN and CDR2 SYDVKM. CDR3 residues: CASENRGELFF. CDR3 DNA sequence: TGTGCCAGCGAAAACCGCGGGGAGCTGTTTTTT. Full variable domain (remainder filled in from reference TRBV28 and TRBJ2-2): DVKVTQSSRYLVKRTGEKVFLECVQDMDHENMFWYRQDPGLGLRLIYFSYDVKMKEKGDIPEGYSVSREKKERFSLILESASTNQTSMYLCASENRGELFFGEGSRLTVL.

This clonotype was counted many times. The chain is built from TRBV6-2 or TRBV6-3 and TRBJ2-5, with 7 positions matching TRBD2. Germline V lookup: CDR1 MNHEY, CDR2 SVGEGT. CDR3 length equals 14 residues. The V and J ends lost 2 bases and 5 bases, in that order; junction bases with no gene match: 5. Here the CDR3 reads CASSYAGVWETQYF. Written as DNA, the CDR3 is TGTGCCAGCAGTTACGCGGGAGTTTGGGAGACCCAGTACTTC.

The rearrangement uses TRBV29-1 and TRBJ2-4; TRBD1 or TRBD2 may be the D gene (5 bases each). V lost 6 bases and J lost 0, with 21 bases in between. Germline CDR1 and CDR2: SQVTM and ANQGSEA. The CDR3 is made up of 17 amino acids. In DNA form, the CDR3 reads TGCAGCGTGATTTTAACCGGGACCCCCTTAGCCAAAAACATTCAGTACTTC. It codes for CSVILTGTPLAKNIQYF.

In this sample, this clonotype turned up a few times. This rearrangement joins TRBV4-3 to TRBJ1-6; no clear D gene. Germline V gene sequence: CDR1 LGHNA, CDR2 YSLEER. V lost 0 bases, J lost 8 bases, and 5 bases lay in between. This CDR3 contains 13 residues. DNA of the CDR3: TGCGCCAGCAGCCAAGATAGTTATTCACCCCTCCACTTT. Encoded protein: CASSQDSYSPLHF.

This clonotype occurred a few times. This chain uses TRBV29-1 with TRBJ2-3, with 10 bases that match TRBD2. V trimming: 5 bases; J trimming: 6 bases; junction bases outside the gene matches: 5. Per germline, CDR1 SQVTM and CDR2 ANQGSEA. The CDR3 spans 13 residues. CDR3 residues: CSVRLAGVDTQYF. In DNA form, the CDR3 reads TGCAGCGTTAGGCTAGCGGGAGTTGATACGCAGTATTTT.

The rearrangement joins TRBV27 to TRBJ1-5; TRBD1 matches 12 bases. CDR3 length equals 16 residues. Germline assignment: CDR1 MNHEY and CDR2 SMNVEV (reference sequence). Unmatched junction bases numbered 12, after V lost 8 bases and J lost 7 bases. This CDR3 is CASGFPGQGADQPQHF. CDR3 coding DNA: TGTGCCAGCGGCTTCCCGGGACAGGGGGCAGACCAGCCCCAGCATTTT.

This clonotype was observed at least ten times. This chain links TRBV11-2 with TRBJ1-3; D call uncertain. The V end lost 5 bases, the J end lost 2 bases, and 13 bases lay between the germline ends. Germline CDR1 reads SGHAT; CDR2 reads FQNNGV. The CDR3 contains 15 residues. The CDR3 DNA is TGTGCCAGCAGCCCGTCGTTTAGGGCTGGAAACACCATATATTTT. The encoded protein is CASSPSFRAGNTIYF.

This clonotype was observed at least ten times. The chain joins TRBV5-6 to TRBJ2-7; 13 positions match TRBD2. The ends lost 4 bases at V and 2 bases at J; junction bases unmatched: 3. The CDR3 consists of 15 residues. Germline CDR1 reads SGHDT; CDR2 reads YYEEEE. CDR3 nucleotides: TGTGCCAGCAGCCGACTAGCGGGAGGCACCTACGAGCAGTACTTC. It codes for CASSRLAGGTYEQYF.

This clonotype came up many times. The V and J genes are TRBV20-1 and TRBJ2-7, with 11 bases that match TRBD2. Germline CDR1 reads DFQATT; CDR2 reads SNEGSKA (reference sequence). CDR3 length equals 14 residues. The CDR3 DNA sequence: TGCAGCCTCAGAAGACTAGCGGGACGGTACGAGCAGTACTTC. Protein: CSLRRLAGRYEQYF.

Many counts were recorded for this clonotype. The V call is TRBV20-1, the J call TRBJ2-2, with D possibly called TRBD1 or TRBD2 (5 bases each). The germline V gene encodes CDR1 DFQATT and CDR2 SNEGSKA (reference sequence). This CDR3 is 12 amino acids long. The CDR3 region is CSPGTVSGELFF. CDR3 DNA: TGCAGCCCCGGGACCGTCTCCGGGGAGCTGTTTTTT.

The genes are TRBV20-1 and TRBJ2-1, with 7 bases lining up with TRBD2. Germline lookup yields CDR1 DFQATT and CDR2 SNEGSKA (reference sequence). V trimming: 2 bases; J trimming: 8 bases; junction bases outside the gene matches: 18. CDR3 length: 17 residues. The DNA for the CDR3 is TGCAGTGCTAGAAGAAGTGTGCGGCTAGCGGAGAACGATGAGCAGTTCTTC. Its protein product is CSARRSVRLAENDEQFF.

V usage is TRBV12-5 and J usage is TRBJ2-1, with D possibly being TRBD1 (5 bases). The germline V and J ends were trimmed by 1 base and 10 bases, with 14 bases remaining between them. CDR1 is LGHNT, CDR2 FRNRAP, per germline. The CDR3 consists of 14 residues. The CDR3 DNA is TGTGCTAGTGGTTTGGCAGCAGGGCCCGGGGAGCAGTTCTTC. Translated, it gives CASGLAAGPGEQFF.

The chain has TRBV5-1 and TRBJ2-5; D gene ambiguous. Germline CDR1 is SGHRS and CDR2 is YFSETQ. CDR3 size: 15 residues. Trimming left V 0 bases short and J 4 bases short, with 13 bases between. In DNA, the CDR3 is TGCGCCAGCAGCTTGGATGTAGGGCTCGGAGAGACCCAGTACTTC. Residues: CASSLDVGLGETQYF. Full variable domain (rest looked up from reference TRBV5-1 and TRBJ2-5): KAGVTQTPRYLIKTRGQQVTLSCSPISGHRSVSWYQQTPGQGLQFLFEYFSETQRNKGNFPGRFSGRQFSNSRSEMNVSTLELGDSALYLCASSLDVGLGETQYFGPGTRLLVL.

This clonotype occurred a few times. The CDR3 sequence: CAISESQTGTGTKETQYF. Written as DNA, the CDR3 is TGTGCCATCAGTGAGTCGCAAACCGGGACAGGGACCAAAGAGACCCAGTACTTC. The gene calls are TRBV10-3 and TRBJ2-5; TRBD1 aligns across 9 bases. This CDR3 is built from 18 residues. Trimming took 0 bases from V and 3 from J; bases not matched to a gene: 11. Germline-derived CDR1 and CDR2 are ENHRY and SYGVKD.

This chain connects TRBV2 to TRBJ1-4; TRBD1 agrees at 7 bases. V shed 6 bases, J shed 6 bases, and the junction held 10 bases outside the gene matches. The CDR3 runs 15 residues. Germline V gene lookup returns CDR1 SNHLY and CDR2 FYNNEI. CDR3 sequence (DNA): TGTGCCAGCAGCAGGCCAGGGGGGAAAGATGAAAAACTGTTTTTT. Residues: CASSRPGGKDEKLFF.

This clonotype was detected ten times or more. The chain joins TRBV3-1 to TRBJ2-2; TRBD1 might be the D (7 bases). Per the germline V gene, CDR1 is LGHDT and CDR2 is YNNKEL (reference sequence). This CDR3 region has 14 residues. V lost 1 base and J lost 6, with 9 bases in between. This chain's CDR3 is CASSQGRGAGELFF. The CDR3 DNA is TGTGCCAGCAGCCAAGGCAGGGGGGCCGGGGAGCTGTTTTTT. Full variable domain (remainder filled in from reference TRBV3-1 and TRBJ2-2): DTAVSQTPKYLVTQMGNDKSIKCEQNLGHDTMYWYKQDSKKFLKIMFSYNNKELIINETVPNRFSPKSPDKAHLNLHINSLELGDSAVYFCASSQGRGAGELFFGEGSRLTVL.

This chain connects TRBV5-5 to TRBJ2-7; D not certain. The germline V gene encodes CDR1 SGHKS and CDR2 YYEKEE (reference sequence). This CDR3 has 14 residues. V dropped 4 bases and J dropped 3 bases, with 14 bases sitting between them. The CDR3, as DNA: TGTGCCAGCAGCCTCCGGGTCTTTGACTACGAGCAGTACTTC. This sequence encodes CASSLRVFDYEQYF.

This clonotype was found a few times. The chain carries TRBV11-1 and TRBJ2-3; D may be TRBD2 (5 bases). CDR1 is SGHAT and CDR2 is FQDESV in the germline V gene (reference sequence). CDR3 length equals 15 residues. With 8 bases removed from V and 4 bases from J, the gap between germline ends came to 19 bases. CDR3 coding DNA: TGTGCCAGCGGCCCGTTGACGGGAATGGCAGATACGCAGTATTTT. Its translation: CASGPLTGMADTQYF.

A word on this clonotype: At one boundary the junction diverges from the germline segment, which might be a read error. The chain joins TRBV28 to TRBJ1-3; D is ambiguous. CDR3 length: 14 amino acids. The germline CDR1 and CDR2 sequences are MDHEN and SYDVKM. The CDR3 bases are TGTGCCAGCAGTCTCAGTTTCTCTGGAAACACCATATGTTTT. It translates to CASSLSFSGNTICF.